The 6 T cell receptor beta chains below come from one sample, sequenced in a study of blood T cell dynamics during melanoma immunotherapy. Noted time point: week 3, after first cycle of checkpoint inhibitor. Profiled with immunoSEQ multiplex PCR; TCRdb holds only in-frame clones, not every one. The sample carries around 12,000 clones, about 90% recorded once. The specimen comprised effector memory CD8+ T cells from blood, sampled from a patient treated with checkpoint blockade. The origin of the receptors is a human donor with melanoma.

The chain has TRBV4-1 and TRBJ2-1, with TRBD2 matching over 7 bases. In germline, CDR1 is MGHRA, CDR2 YSYEKL. The CDR3 contains 15 residues. J lost 7 bases, V lost 0 bases, and 6 bases had no gene match. CDR3 nucleotides: TGCGCCAGCAGCCAAGAACCCCCTAGCGGAAATGAGCAGTTCTTC. It encodes CASSQEPPSGNEQFF.

The chain has TRBV4-1 and TRBJ2-1; D may be TRBD2 (7 bases). The germline gives CDR1 MGHRA, CDR2 YSYEKL. Trimming stripped 0 bases from V and 10 bases from J, with 19 bases between. The CDR3 is 16 residues long. Written as DNA, the CDR3 is TGCGCCAGCAGCCAAGATCGGGGAGGGGGTTACGGCGAGCAGTTCTTC. Protein sequence: CASSQDRGGGYGEQFF.

This rearrangement joins TRBV7-9 to TRBJ2-3; 9 positions agree with TRBD2. V was clipped by 7 bases and J by 2 bases; unmatched bases: 10. Germline lookup yields CDR1 SEHNR and CDR2 FQNEAQ (reference sequence). The CDR3 runs to 16 residues. The CDR3 is CASNSGGREYTDTQYF. CDR3 DNA sequence: TGTGCCAGCAACAGTGGCGGGAGGGAATACACAGATACGCAGTATTTT.

This chain uses TRBV19 with TRBJ2-1; 7 bases are shared with TRBD2. V shed 5 bases, J shed 6 bases, and the junction held 4 bases outside the gene matches. Germline CDR1 reads LNHDA; CDR2 reads SQIVND (reference sequence). The length of the CDR3 is 13 residues. The CDR3 sequence: CASSLTSLNEQFF. CDR3 DNA sequence: TGTGCCAGTAGTCTGACTAGCCTCAATGAGCAGTTCTTC.

V usage is TRBV5-1 and J usage is TRBJ2-7; 7 bases agree with TRBD1. V lost 0 bases to trimming and J lost 3 bases; unmatched junction nucleotides: 9. CDR3 length equals 16 residues. The germline gives CDR1 SGHRS, CDR2 YFSETQ. The CDR3 DNA reads TGCGCCAGCAGCTTGGACCCGGACAGGAGCGACTACGAGCAGTACTTC. Its protein product is CASSLDPDRSDYEQYF. Complete variable domain (other parts from reference TRBV5-1 and TRBJ2-7): KAGVTQTPRYLIKTRGQQVTLSCSPISGHRSVSWYQQTPGQGLQFLFEYFSETQRNKGNFPGRFSGRQFSNSRSEMNVSTLELGDSALYLCASSLDPDRSDYEQYFGPGTRLTVT.

This clone has a handful of counts. The chain combines TRBV27 with TRBJ2-7; unclear D gene. The CDR3 runs 11 residues. With 3 bases removed from V and 12 bases from J, the gap between germline ends came to 12 bases. Per the germline V gene, CDR1 is MNHEY and CDR2 is SMNVEV (reference sequence). The CDR3 nucleotides are TGTGCCAGCAGTTTTGGGCCACGGAGGTACTTC. Encoded protein: CASSFGPRRYF.